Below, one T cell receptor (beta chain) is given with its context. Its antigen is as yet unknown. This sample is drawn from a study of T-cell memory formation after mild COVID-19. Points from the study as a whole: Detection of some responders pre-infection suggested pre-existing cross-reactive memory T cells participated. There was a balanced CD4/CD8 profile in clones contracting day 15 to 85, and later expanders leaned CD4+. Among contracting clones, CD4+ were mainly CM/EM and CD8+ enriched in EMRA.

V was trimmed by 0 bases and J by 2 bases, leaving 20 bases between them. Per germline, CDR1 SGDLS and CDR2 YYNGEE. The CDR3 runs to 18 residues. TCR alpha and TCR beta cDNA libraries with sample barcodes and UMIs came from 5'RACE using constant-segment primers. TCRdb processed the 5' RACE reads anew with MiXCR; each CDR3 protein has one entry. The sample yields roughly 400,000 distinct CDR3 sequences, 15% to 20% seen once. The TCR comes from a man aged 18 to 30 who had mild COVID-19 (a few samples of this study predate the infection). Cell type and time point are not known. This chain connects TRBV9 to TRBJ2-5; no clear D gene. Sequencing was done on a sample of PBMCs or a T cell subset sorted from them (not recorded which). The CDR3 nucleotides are TGTGCCAGCAGCGTAGCTAGGGCAGGCCCTAGGGATCAAGAGACCCAGTACTTC. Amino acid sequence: CASSVARAGPRDQETQYF.